This T cell receptor (beta chain) was identified in a study of CD8 T cells in Susac syndrome (dated by TCRdb to between 2018 and 2021). Study-level background: Repertoire sequencing was used to test whether CD8+ T cell activation and differentiation in Susac syndrome was antigen driven. CD8+ T cell repertoire clonality was compared between fewer than 13 healthy donors, around 14 Susac syndrome patients and 15 multiple sclerosis patients. Points the paper makes about the study in general: The TCR sequencing and HLA analysis was acknowledged to have included a relatively small number of individuals.

Peripheral blood CD8+ and CD4+ T cells from healthy donors, Susac syndrome patients and multiple sclerosis patients were profiled by high-throughput TCR beta sequencing. Multiple sclerosis controls were treatment-naive patients with stable or active relapsing-remitting disease fulfilling revised McDonald criteria. Bulk CD8+ and CD4+ T cells were purified magnetically by negative isolation, whereas CD8+ TEMRA cells were enriched by FACS. Blood was drawn into EDTA tubes, processed within 24 hours, and PBMCs were isolated by density gradient centrifugation. PBMCs intended for TCR sequencing were cryopreserved in liquid nitrogen and thawed later in a water bath at 37 degrees C. The sorted or isolated CD4+, CD8+ and CD8+ TEMRA cells had a purity of 90% or higher. On this clonotype: Its target antigen remains unknown. No much larger clonotype is one base removed from it; base qualities were not supplied.

RNA was extracted with the RNeasy kit and roughly 0.5 to 1 ug was reverse transcribed using random hexamers. The immunoSEQ multiplex PCR assay, which covers 54 Vbeta and 13 Jbeta segments, was used to amplify TCR beta CDR3 regions. Bias from PCR amplification was corrected by using a synthetic template baseline for primer optimization and for computational correction. Turning to the authors' computational methods: Reads were annotated to V, D and J genes according to IMGT and were analyzed with immunoSEQ Analyzer, with only productive sequences retained. Clonality was calculated as one minus the Shannon entropy normalized by log2 of the number of productive unique sequences. For each patient and control, public and private clones were evaluated among the 100 most prevalent clones. Susac-specific clones were defined as absent from healthy and MS cohorts, over a thousand published viral clones and other ImmuneACCESS disease sequences. TCRdb trimmed the raw reads at Q25, called clones with MiXCR and kept productive beta chains. Identical CDR3 protein sequences are pooled into one entry, listed with their most common genes and DNA. The V and J calls reflect TCRdb's pipeline rather than the authors' work. The sample profile shows a few hundred thousand distinct CDR3 sequences; approximately 85% of them were found once. The biggest ten clones account for about 0.1% of the sample.

Sequencing was carried out using CD8+ T cells from PBMCs. The clonotype originates from a human donor with multiple sclerosis.

CDR3 loop: CASGGGTNEKLFF. Here is the DNA: TGTGCCTCCGGCGGGGGGACTAATGAAAAACTGTTTTTT. The V and J genes are TRBV27 and TRBJ1-4, with TRBD1 perhaps the D gene, on 5 matching bases. V and J are truncated by 11 bases and 2 bases respectively, leaving an intervening sequence of 12 bases. CDR1 and CDR2 were assigned from the germline V gene (reference sequence) as MNHEY and SMNVEV. Spanning cysteine to phenylalanine, the CDR3 consists of 13 amino acids. Only the CDR3 DNA is retained, 39 bases long and in frame from the first base.